The 7 T cell receptor beta chains below all came from one sample that was sequenced in a study of OX40 agonist ivuxolimab in advanced cancers. Sequenced by immunoSEQ multiplex PCR; TCRdb stores in-frame clones only, minus some. The sample includes 70,000 or so clones, approximately 81% of them seen just once. The specimen was CD4+ or CD8+ T cells sorted from blood, collected in a trial of the OX40 agonist ivuxolimab. The receptor source for this set is an adult with an advanced solid tumor such as melanoma, head and neck, liver or kidney cancer.

Only one count was recorded for this clone. The J gene is TRBJ2-1, the V gene TRBV5-1, with 7 bases lining up with TRBD2. Germline trimming cut 0 bases from V and 0 bases from J; bases unmatched to any gene: 3. The CDR3 is 16 residues long. Germline CDR1 is SGHRS and CDR2 is YFSETQ. In nucleotides, the CDR3 is TGCGCCAGCAGCTTGGTCGGCGGGAGCTCCTACAATGAGCAGTTCTTC. Residues: CASSLVGGSSYNEQFF. The full variable domain, with the rest looked up from reference TRBV5-1 and TRBJ2-1, is KAGVTQTPRYLIKTRGQQVTLSCSPISGHRSVSWYQQTPGQGLQFLFEYFSETQRNKGNFPGRFSGRQFSNSRSEMNVSTLELGDSALYLCASSLVGGSSYNEQFFGPGTRLTVL.

Worth noting for this clone: Additional DNA sequences in this sample encode the identical CDR3. The chain combines TRBV28 with TRBJ2-7, with TRBD2 matching 9 bases. The germline V gene has CDR1 MDHEN and CDR2 SYDVKM. V was pared by 3 bases and J by 1 base, with 4 bases of the junction left unmatched. This CDR3 has 15 residues. The CDR3 loop reads CASSLAAGGSYEQYF. The CDR3 region has the DNA TGTGCCAGCAGTTTGGCAGCGGGGGGATCCTACGAGCAGTACTTC.

The CDR3 protein is CASSLRQGLDTQYF. CDR3 in DNA: TGTGCCAGCAGTTTAAGGCAGGGATTAGATACGCAGTATTTT. The rearrangement uses TRBV28 and TRBJ2-3, with a weak D call TRBD1 (5 bases). V lost 2 bases and J 5 bases, leaving 11 bases between the germline ends. CDR3 length equals 14 residues. Germline V gene data show CDR1 as MDHEN and CDR2 as SYDVKM. The entire variable domain, with the rest obtained from reference TRBV28 and TRBJ2-3, is as follows: DVKVTQSSRYLVKRTGEKVFLECVQDMDHENMFWYRQDPGLGLRLIYFSYDVKMKEKGDIPEGYSVSREKKERFSLILESASTNQTSMYLCASSLRQGLDTQYFGPGTRLTVL.

This clone was counted ten times or more. The V gene is TRBV5-1, the J gene TRBJ1-2, with TRBD1 identical over 7 bases. The CDR3 is 11 residues long. CDR1 is SGHRS, CDR2 YFSETQ, per germline. V gave up 7 bases and J gave up 3 bases; unmatched junction bases: 0. CDR3 bases: TGCGCCAGCGGGACAGACTATGGCTACACCTTC. Translation gives CASGTDYGYTF.

The J gene is TRBJ2-7, the V gene TRBV5-1; D is uncertain. The V gene lost 7 bases and the J gene lost 0 bases, with 11 bases spanning the gap. CDR1 and CDR2 from the germline V gene are SGHRS and YFSETQ. CDR3 size: 13 residues. The CDR3 DNA reads as TGCGCCAGCCGGAACAGTACCTCCTACGAGCAGTACTTC. Translating it yields CASRNSTSYEQYF.

The chain is built from TRBV19 and TRBJ1-2; D possibly corresponds to TRBD1 (6 bases). This CDR3 spans 15 amino acids. Germline CDR1 and CDR2: LNHDA and SQIVND (reference sequence). V lost 2 bases and J lost 7, with 17 bases in between. The DNA of the CDR3 is TGTGCCAGTAGTATACTCGCTACAGGGAGTGGTGGCTACACCTTC. Encoded protein: CASSILATGSGGYTF.

V is TRBV9 and J is TRBJ2-3, with TRBD2 matching over 15 bases. V dropped 4 bases and J dropped 0; count of bases not matched to a gene: 6. The CDR3 is 18 amino acids. Per the germline V gene, CDR1 is SGDLS and CDR2 is YYNGEE. The CDR3 loop is CASSFGLAGGRSTDTQYF. The CDR3 DNA sequence: TGTGCCAGCAGCTTCGGACTAGCGGGGGGGCGGAGCACAGATACGCAGTATTTT.